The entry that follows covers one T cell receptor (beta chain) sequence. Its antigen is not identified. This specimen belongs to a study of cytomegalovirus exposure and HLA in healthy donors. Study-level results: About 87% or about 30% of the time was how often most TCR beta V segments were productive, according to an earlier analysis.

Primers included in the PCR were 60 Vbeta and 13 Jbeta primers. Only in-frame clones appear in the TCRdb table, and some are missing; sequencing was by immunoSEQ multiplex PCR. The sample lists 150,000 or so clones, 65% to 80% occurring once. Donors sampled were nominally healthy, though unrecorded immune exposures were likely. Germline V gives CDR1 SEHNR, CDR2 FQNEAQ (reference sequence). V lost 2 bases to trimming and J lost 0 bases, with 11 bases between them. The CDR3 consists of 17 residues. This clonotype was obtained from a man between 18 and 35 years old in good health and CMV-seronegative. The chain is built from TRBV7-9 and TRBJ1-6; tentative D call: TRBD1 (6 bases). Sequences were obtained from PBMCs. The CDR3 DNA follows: TGTGCCAGCAGCTTAAGGGGGGGAGGCTCCTATAATTCACCCCTCCACTTT. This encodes CASSLRGGGSYNSPLHF.